The subject of this entry is one TCR beta chain. Its antigen is unknown. CDR3 length: 16 amino acids. The germline V gene encodes CDR1 SQVTM and CDR2 ANQGSEA. V lost 0 bases and J 3 bases, leaving 15 bases between the germline ends. This sample is part of a study of shared clonotypes between healthy human individuals. For the study at large: The study used three CD4 naive, three CD4 memory, two CD8 naive and one CD8 memory plate per donor. Study observations and caveats: Non-shared clonotypes had lower generation probabilities than those shared by all four donors. The study found approximately 5% of naive CD4 clonotypes shared across four donors.

Several immunoSEQ plates held equal portions of the genomic DNA taken from each subset. The data were produced by immunoSEQ multiplex PCR, yet TCRdb's version contains in-frame clones alone and is incomplete. The sample includes about 610,000 clones, approximately 96% of them seen just once. CD45RO negativity and positive selection for CCR7 defined naive CD8 cells, a population that excluded terminally differentiated effector memory CD45RA+ cells. This chain joins TRBV29-1 and TRBJ2-1, with D perhaps TRBD2 (5 bases). This TCR was recovered from a woman in her twenties or thirties in good health. Sequenced sample: naive CD8+ T cells sorted from blood. The CDR3 coding sequence is TGCAGCGTTGAAGATTTGAATCAGGCGGGCTACAATGAGCAGTTCTTC. Its protein product is CSVEDLNQAGYNEQFF.